These 30 T cell receptor beta chains were all obtained from the same sample, sequenced in a study of vaccination effects on CD4 cells after COVID-19. Expansion of antigen-specific CD4+ T cells with viral peptide pools was carried out by the ViraFEST assay before sequencing. Scientists isolated CD4+ T cells after a roughly ten-day culture period ended. Their SARS-CoV-2 infection, verified by PCR, occurred between March and December 2020. No cognate antigen is known for these TCRs. Sequencing was performed with immunoSEQ multiplex PCR; in TCRdb, only in-frame clones are kept and a portion is missing. The sample records 42,000 or so clones, around 72% being singletons. The sequences come from CD4+ T cells from PBMCs cultured with a peptide pool, collected before COVID-19 vaccination. These receptors came from a human donor who had a prior SARS-CoV-2 infection.

The rearrangement uses TRBV3-1 (or the pseudogene TRBV3-2) and TRBJ2-2; D unresolved. V lost 1 base and J 6 bases, leaving 6 bases between the germline ends. CDR3 length: 13 amino acids. CDR1 and CDR2 from the germline V gene are LGHDT and YNNKEL (reference sequence). CDR3 sequence (DNA): TGTGCCAGCAGCCAAGGCCAGCCCGGGGAGCTGTTTTTT. Protein: CASSQGQPGELFF.

The V gene is TRBV12-3 or TRBV12-4, the J gene TRBJ1-2; TRBD1 might be the D (6 bases). This CDR3 has 13 amino acids. Trimming stripped 3 bases from V and 4 bases from J, with 9 bases between. CDR3 sequence: CASSLTGAYGYTF. In nucleotides, the CDR3 is TGTGCCAGCAGTTTGACAGGAGCCTATGGCTACACCTTC.

This chain uses TRBV9 with TRBJ2-5; TRBD1 agrees at 7 bases. The CDR3 sequence is 13 residues long. The trim removed 1 base at V and 5 bases at J, leaving 2 bases unmatched. The germline CDR1 and CDR2 sequences are SGDLS and YYNGEE. The chain's CDR3 is CASSVRGLETQYF. CDR3 DNA: TGTGCCAGCAGCGTAAGGGGGCTGGAGACCCAGTACTTC.

This clone appeared once. The CDR3 coding sequence is TGTGCCAGCAGTTACTGGATACCGGGACAGGGGAACGAGCAGTACTTC. Its protein is CASSYWIPGQGNEQYF. V gene TRBV6-5 combines with J gene TRBJ2-7; 10 bases are a match to TRBD1. V was pared by 1 base and J by 5 bases, with 8 bases of the junction left unmatched. Germline V gives CDR1 MNHEY, CDR2 SVGAGI. This CDR3 spans 16 amino acids.

The V call is TRBV6-5, the J call TRBJ2-6, with D unclear. CDR1 MNHEY and CDR2 SVGAGI come from the germline V gene. The CDR3 totals 16 residues. Trimming removed 0 bases at V and 0 bases at J, with 6 bases between. CDR3 DNA: TGTGCCAGCAGTTACTCGGCGTCCTCTGGGGCCAACGTCCTGACTTTC. Translating it yields CASSYSASSGANVLTF.

V gene TRBV2 combines with J gene TRBJ2-3, with TRBD2 matching 11 bases. This CDR3 is built from 14 residues. CDR1 is SNHLY, CDR2 FYNNEI, per germline. With V trimmed by 6 bases and J by 4 bases, 3 bases remained unmatched. CDR3 nucleotide sequence: TGTGCCAGCAGACTAGCGGGGGCCTCAGATACGCAGTATTTT. Translating it yields CASRLAGASDTQYF. Full variable domain (remainder filled in from reference TRBV2 and TRBJ2-3): EPEVTQTPSHQVTQMGQEVILRCVPISNHLYFYWYRQILGQKVEFLVSFYNNEISEKSEIFDDQFSVERPDGSNFTLKIRSTKLEDSAMYFCASRLAGASDTQYFGPGTRLTVL.

The chain joins TRBV12-3 or TRBV12-4 to TRBJ2-5, with D maybe TRBD1 (6 bases). V gave up 3 bases and J gave up 7 bases, with 9 bases separating them. There are 12 residues in the CDR3. The CDR3 region is CASSLQGRTQYF. CDR3 coding DNA: TGTGCCAGCAGTTTGCAGGGGAGGACCCAGTACTTC.

The rearrangement links TRBV5-1 to TRBJ2-5; D is undetermined. The CDR3 consists of 13 residues. Germline V gives CDR1 SGHRS, CDR2 YFSETQ. Trimming pared 7 bases from V and 3 bases from J, leaving 13 bases between. Written as DNA, the CDR3 is TGCGCCAGCGGCCACAGTAGGGAAGAGACCCAGTACTTC. Encoded protein: CASGHSREETQYF.

V gene TRBV9 combines with J gene TRBJ2-1; weak D call: TRBD2 (6 bases). Per the germline V gene, CDR1 is SGDLS and CDR2 is YYNGEE. V was pared by 3 bases and J by 3 bases, with 13 bases between. This CDR3 comprises 15 residues. The CDR3 DNA is TGTGCCAGCAGCGAGTCGGCGGGAAGCTACAATGAGCAGTTCTTC. Its translation: CASSESAGSYNEQFF.

The chain carries TRBV6-1 and TRBJ1-2; D is perhaps TRBD1 (6 bases). The CDR3 length is 12 residues. CDR1 and CDR2 (germline): MNHNS, SASEGT. Trimming removed 2 bases from V and 7 bases from J, with 8 bases in between. In DNA, the CDR3 is TGTGCCAGCAGTGAAAACAGGGTTGGCTACACCTTC. Translation: CASSENRVGYTF.

V usage is TRBV30 and J usage is TRBJ2-5; 14 bases align to TRBD2. CDR3 length equals 15 residues. CDR1 is GTSNPN, CDR2 SVGIG, per germline (reference sequence). V dropped 3 bases and J dropped 1; count of bases not matched to a gene: 1. The DNA for the CDR3 is TGTGCCTGGAGAGGACTAGCGGGGGGCCAAGAGACCCAGTACTTC. Translation: CAWRGLAGGQETQYF.

This clone was seen a few times. This chain joins TRBV29-1 and TRBJ2-5; D might be TRBD1 or TRBD2, each matching 6 bases. The germline gives CDR1 SQVTM, CDR2 ANQGSEA. The ends were cut back, 2 bases at V and 5 bases at J, with 12 bases in the middle. The length of the CDR3 is 13 residues. The CDR3: CSVERGAGETQYF. The CDR3 DNA is TGCAGCGTTGAAAGGGGGGCCGGGGAGACCCAGTACTTC. The full variable domain, its missing parts supplied by reference TRBV29-1 and TRBJ2-5, is SAVISQKPSRDICQRGTSLTIQCQVDSQVTMMFWYRQQPGQSLTLIATANQGSEATYESGFVIDKFPISRPNLTFSTLTVSNMSPEDSSIYLCSVERGAGETQYFGPGTRLLVL.

CDR3 loop: CASRGGQLGEQFF. CDR3 sequence (DNA): TGTGCCAGCAGGGGGGGACAGTTGGGTGAGCAGTTCTTC. The J gene is TRBJ2-1, the V gene TRBV2; tentatively, D is TRBD1 (7 bases). From germline, CDR1 is SNHLY and CDR2 FYNNEI. V lost 6 bases and J 9 bases, leaving 15 bases between the germline ends. This CDR3 has 13 amino acids.

This chain connects TRBV6-5 to TRBJ2-2; D is tentatively TRBD1 or TRBD2 (5 bases each). The ends were cut back, 6 bases at V and 6 bases at J, with 14 bases in the middle. The CDR3 is made up of 14 amino acids. Germline V gene sequence: CDR1 MNHEY, CDR2 SVGAGI. The CDR3, as DNA: TGTGCCAGCAGCCGGGACCTTGGGCCCGGGGAGCTGTTTTTT. Translating it yields CASSRDLGPGELFF.

A few counts support this clone. This sequence joins TRBV2 and TRBJ2-7; D might be TRBD1 or TRBD2, each matching 7 bases. V lost 7 bases, J lost 6 bases, and 16 bases lay in between. The CDR3 runs to 13 residues. Germline CDR1 SNHLY, CDR2 FYNNEI. The CDR3 region has the DNA TGTGCCAGCATAATCGGCAGGGGGGGCGAGCAGTACTTC. As protein: CASIIGRGGEQYF.

This clone turned up a few times. The chain uses TRBV4-1 and TRBJ2-7, with 13 bases matching TRBD2. The V gene's germline CDR1 is MGHRA and CDR2 YSYEKL. V shed 4 bases, J shed 3 bases, and the junction held 3 bases outside the gene matches. CDR3 length: 15 residues. CDR3 loop: CASSRGLAGVYEQYF. DNA for the CDR3: TGCGCCAGCAGCCGAGGACTAGCGGGAGTCTACGAGCAGTACTTC.

The chain couples TRBV2 to TRBJ1-2, with 7 positions matching TRBD1. Germline V lookup: CDR1 SNHLY, CDR2 FYNNEI. CDR3 length equals 13 residues. After removal of 4 bases from V and 2 bases from J, the junction contained 1 base not matched to a gene. The CDR3 coding sequence is TGTGCCAGCAGTGCACAGGGGAACTATGGCTACACCTTC. It translates to CASSAQGNYGYTF.

This chain uses TRBV7-2 with TRBJ2-1, with no clear D. Trimming removed 5 bases from V and 5 bases from J, with 10 bases in between. Germline CDR1 is SGHTA and CDR2 is FQGNSA. CDR3 length equals 13 residues. The CDR3 reads CASSPHKDNEQFF. In nucleotides, the CDR3 is TGTGCCAGCAGCCCCCACAAAGACAATGAGCAGTTCTTC.

The chain joins TRBV19 to TRBJ1-2; the match to TRBD1 covers 9 bases. Per the germline V gene, CDR1 is LNHDA and CDR2 is SQIVND (reference sequence). The ends lost 2 bases at V and 7 bases at J; junction bases unmatched: 8. The CDR3 totals 15 residues. CDR3 residues: CASSILNRGRSGYTF. CDR3 nucleotides: TGTGCCAGTAGTATATTGAACAGGGGGCGGAGTGGCTACACCTTC.

J is TRBJ2-7 and V is TRBV18; perhaps TRBD1 as D (5 bases). Germline assignment: CDR1 KGHSH and CDR2 LQKENI. This CDR3 spans 12 amino acids. V was shortened by 5 bases and J by 4 bases, with 9 bases between the two germline ends. The CDR3 DNA sequence: TGTGCCAGCTCAAGGGGTAATTACGAGCAGTACTTC. Protein: CASSRGNYEQYF.

The gene calls are TRBV28 and TRBJ1-1; 8 positions agree with TRBD1. The CDR3 totals 15 residues. Germline loops: CDR1 MDHEN, CDR2 SYDVKM. V was pared by 3 bases and J by 0 bases, with 3 bases of the junction left unmatched. The DNA for the CDR3 is TGTGCCAGCAGTTTCTCGGACAGGGTGAACACTGAAGCTTTCTTT. It translates to CASSFSDRVNTEAFF.

This chain's CDR3 is CASSSQGYNSPLHF. In DNA, the CDR3 is TGTGCCAGCAGCTCACAGGGCTATAATTCACCCCTCCACTTT. The V and J genes are TRBV11-3 and TRBJ1-6, with a weak D call TRBD1 (6 bases). The V end lost 4 bases, the J end lost 3 bases, and 7 bases lay between the germline ends. CDR3 length: 14 residues. CDR1 is SGHNT and CDR2 is YENEEA in the germline V gene.

This clone was found a few times. The chain carries TRBV7-3 and TRBJ1-1, with a weak D call TRBD1 (6 bases). This CDR3 region has 13 residues. With 6 bases removed from V and 4 bases from J, the gap between germline ends came to 12 bases. From germline, CDR1 is SGHTA and CDR2 FQGTGA. Written as DNA, the CDR3 is TGTGCCAGCAGGATACAGGGAACCACTGAAGCTTTCTTT. This gives the protein CASRIQGTTEAFF.

This clone was seen more than once but under ten times. This chain uses TRBV7-8 with TRBJ1-2; 10 bases line up with TRBD1. V gave up 5 bases and J gave up 5 bases; unmatched junction bases: 11. Looked up from germline, CDR1 is SGHVS and CDR2 is FQNEAQ. The CDR3 runs to 16 residues. CDR3 DNA: TGTGCCAGCAGCAAATGGGGATTGGACAGGGGGTATGGCTACACCTTC. Its protein product is CASSKWGLDRGYGYTF.

This sequence joins TRBV18 and TRBJ2-3, with D perhaps matching TRBD2 (6 bases). The CDR3 totals 14 residues. Per germline, CDR1 KGHSH and CDR2 LQKENI. V lost 6 bases and J 5 bases, leaving 15 bases between the germline ends. The CDR3 protein is CASSRTEGRDTQYF. In DNA form, the CDR3 reads TGTGCCAGCTCCCGAACGGAGGGTAGAGATACGCAGTATTTT.

The chain is built from TRBV5-8 and TRBJ1-2; 8 bases match TRBD1. Germline loops: CDR1 SGHTS, CDR2 YDEGEE. CDR3 length: 14 residues. J was trimmed by 4 bases and V by 4 bases; bases with no gene match: 6. The CDR3 DNA reads as TGTGCCAGCAGCCTCGGACAGGGAGGCTATGGCTACACCTTC. Amino acid sequence: CASSLGQGGYGYTF.

The chain has TRBV19 and TRBJ1-4; 7 bases line up with TRBD1. The CDR3 is made up of 12 amino acids. Losses at the gene ends were 7 bases for V and 10 bases for J; bases not matched to a gene: 6. Germline V gene lookup returns CDR1 LNHDA and CDR2 SQIVND (reference sequence). The CDR3 DNA is TGTGCCAGTACCCAGACAGGGCGAAAACTGTTTTTT. The encoded protein is CASTQTGRKLFF.

This clone was picked up one time. The CDR3: CASREGLAGRGEQFF. CDR3 in DNA: TGTGCCAGCAGGGAGGGACTAGCGGGGCGTGGCGAGCAGTTCTTC. The chain employs TRBV2 and TRBJ2-1; the match to TRBD2 covers 13 bases. Trimming took 6 bases from V and 10 from J; bases not matched to a gene: 9. Looked up from germline, CDR1 is SNHLY and CDR2 is FYNNEI. The CDR3 sequence is 15 residues long.

The J gene is TRBJ2-7, the V gene TRBV30, with 7 bases matching TRBD1. Germline V CDR1 and CDR2: GTSNPN, SVGIG (reference sequence). This CDR3 region has 16 residues. V was pared by 5 bases and J by 3 bases, with 16 bases of the junction left unmatched. The CDR3 bases are TGTGCCTGGCGATTAAACTTCATGGGACAGAGCTACGAGCAGTACTTC. Translation gives CAWRLNFMGQSYEQYF.

The rearrangement links TRBV5-1 to TRBJ2-7; TRBD2 agrees at 7 bases. CDR1 is SGHRS, CDR2 YFSETQ, per germline. There are 15 residues in the CDR3. V trimming: 7 bases; J trimming: 2 bases; junction bases outside the gene matches: 12. CDR3 sequence (DNA): TGCGCCAGCTCCCGGGGGGAGGGAGGGACCTACGAGCAGTACTTC. This encodes CASSRGEGGTYEQYF.